The rows below give T cell receptor beta chains drawn from one sample of a study of human T cells and chemical hapten exposure. TCRdb reprocessed the RACE reads with MiXCR, giving one entry per CDR3 protein. This sample has some 60,000 distinct CDR3 sequences; roughly 12% occur once, and the top ten carry approximately 4%. The specimen comprised whole blood, sampled in connection with sensitization to the hapten diphenylcyclopropenone (DPC). The source of these receptors is a woman aged 40 to 49 with alopecia areata. Some clones in this sample may be carry-over from other donors' samples. CDR3s include the opening cysteine and the closing phenylalanine or tryptophan. D genes are given only for firm matches. Only part of the rows carry a size: once, few, many, or a class if the clone is expanded.

clone size	D gene	V gene	J gene	CDR3 protein	CDR3 DNA
many	NA	TRBV7-2	TRBJ2-4	CASSLPGENIQYF	TGTGCCAGCAGCTTGCCCGGGGAAAACATTCAGTACTTC
many	TRBD2	TRBV20-1	TRBJ2-5	CSASLAGGLETQYF	TGCAGTGCTAGTTTAGCGGGGGGGCTGGAGACCCAGTACTTC
many	NA	TRBV20-1	TRBJ2-3	CSARTTATDTQYF	TGCAGTGCCAGGACTACAGCCACAGATACGCAGTATTTT
NA	NA	TRBV7-9	TRBJ2-2	CASSLSADNTGELFF	TGTGCCAGCAGCTTATCGGCTGATAACACCGGGGAGCTGTTTTTT
few	NA	TRBV6-5	TRBJ1-2	CASSFRTELNGYTF	TGTGCCAGCAGTTTCCGGACAGAACTTAATGGCTACACCTTC
NA	TRBD2	TRBV20-1	TRBJ2-7	CSARDLASGSYEQYF	TGCAGTGCTAGAGATCTTGCTAGCGGGAGCTACGAGCAGTACTTC
many	NA	TRBV12-3/TRBV12-4	TRBJ1-1	CASRTLREEAFF	TGTGCCAGCAGGACCCTAAGAGAAGAAGCTTTCTTT
many	NA	TRBV7-2	TRBJ1-3	CASSPQGRTSGNTIYF	TGTGCCAGCAGCCCACAGGGAAGAACCTCTGGAAACACCATATATTTT
many	TRBD1	TRBV13	TRBJ2-7	CASSGQGAGEQYF	TGTGCCAGCAGCGGACAGGGGGCTGGCGAGCAGTACTTC
few	TRBD1	TRBV7-2	TRBJ1-1	CASSPRQGGMNTEAFF	TGTGCCAGCAGCCCGAGACAGGGGGGCATGAACACTGAAGCTTTCTTT